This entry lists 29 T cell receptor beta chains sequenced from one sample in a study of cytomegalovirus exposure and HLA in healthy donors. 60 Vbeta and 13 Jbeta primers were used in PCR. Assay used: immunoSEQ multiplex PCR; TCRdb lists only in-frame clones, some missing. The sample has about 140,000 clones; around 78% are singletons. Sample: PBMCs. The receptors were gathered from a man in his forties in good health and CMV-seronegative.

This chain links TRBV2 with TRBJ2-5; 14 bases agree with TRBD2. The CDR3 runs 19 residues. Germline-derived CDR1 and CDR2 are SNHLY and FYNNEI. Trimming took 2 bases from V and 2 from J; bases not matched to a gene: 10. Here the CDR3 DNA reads TGTGCCAGCAGTGAAAGGATGTGGAGACTAGCGGGGGGGCAAGAGACCCAGTACTTC. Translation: CASSERMWRLAGGQETQYF.

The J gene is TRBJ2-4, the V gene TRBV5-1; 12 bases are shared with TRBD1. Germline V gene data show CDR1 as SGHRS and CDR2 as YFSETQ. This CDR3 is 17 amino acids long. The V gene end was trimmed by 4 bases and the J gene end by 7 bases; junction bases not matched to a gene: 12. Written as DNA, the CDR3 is TGCGCCAGCAGCCCCTTCGGGACAGGGGGCCTAGAGAACATTCAGTACTTC. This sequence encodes CASSPFGTGGLENIQYF.

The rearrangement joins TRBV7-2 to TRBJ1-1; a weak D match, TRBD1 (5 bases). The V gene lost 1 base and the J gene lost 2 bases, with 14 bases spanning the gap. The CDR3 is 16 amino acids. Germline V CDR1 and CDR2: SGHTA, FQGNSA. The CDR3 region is CASSLGWGWGNTEAFF. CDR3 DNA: TGTGCCAGCAGCTTAGGGTGGGGATGGGGCAACACTGAAGCTTTCTTT. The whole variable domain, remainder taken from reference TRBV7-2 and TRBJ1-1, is GAGVSQSPSNKVTEKGKDVELRCDPISGHTALYWYRQSLGQGLEFLIYFQGNSAPDKSGLPSDRFSAERTGGSVSTLTIQRTQQEDSAVYLCASSLGWGWGNTEAFFGQGTRLTVV.

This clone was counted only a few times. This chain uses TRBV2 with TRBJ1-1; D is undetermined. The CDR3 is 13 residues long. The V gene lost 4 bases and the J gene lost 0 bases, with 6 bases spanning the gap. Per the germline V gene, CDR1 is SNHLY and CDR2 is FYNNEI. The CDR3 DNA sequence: TGTGCCAGCAGTGTGCAGTTGAACACTGAAGCTTTCTTT. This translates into CASSVQLNTEAFF.

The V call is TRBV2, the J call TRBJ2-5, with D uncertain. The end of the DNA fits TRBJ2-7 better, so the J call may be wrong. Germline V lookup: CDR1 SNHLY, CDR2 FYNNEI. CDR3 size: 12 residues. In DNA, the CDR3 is TGTGCCAGCGCGTTCGCCTCCTACGAGCAGTACTTC. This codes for CASAFASYEQYF.

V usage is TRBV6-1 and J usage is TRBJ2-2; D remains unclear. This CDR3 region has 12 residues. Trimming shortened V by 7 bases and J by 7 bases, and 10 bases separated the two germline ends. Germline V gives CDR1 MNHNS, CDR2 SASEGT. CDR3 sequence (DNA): TGTGCCAGCAAGGCTAGAGGCGGGGAGCTGTTTTTT. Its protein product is CASKARGGELFF.

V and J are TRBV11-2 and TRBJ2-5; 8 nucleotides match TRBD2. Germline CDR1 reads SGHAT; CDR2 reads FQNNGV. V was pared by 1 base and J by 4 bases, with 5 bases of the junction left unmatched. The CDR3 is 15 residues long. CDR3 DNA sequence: TGTGCCAGCAGCTTAGGTGTAGCGGGACTAGAGACCCAGTACTTC. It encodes CASSLGVAGLETQYF. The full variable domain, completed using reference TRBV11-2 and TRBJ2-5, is EAGVAQSPRYKIIEKRQSVAFWCNPISGHATLYWYQQILGQGPKLLIQFQNNGVVDDSQLPKDRFSAERLKGVDSTLKIQPAKLEDSAVYLCASSLGVAGLETQYFGPGTRLLVL.

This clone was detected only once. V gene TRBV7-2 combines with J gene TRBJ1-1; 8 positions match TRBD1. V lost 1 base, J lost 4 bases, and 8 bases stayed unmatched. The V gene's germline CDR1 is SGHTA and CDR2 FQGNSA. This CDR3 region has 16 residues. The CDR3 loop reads CASSLEVQGAFTEAFF. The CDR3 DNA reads TGTGCCAGCAGCTTAGAAGTCCAGGGGGCGTTCACTGAAGCTTTCTTT. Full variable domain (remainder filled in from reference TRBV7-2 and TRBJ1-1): GAGVSQSPSNKVTEKGKDVELRCDPISGHTALYWYRQSLGQGLEFLIYFQGNSAPDKSGLPSDRFSAERTGGSVSTLTIQRTQQEDSAVYLCASSLEVQGAFTEAFFGQGTRLTVV.

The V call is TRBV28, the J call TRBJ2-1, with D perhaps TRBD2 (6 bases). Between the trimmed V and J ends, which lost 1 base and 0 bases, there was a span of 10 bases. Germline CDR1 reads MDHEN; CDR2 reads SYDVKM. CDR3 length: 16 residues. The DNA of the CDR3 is TGTGCCAGCAGTTTATTTGCGGGGAGCTCCTACAATGAGCAGTTCTTC. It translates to CASSLFAGSSYNEQFF.

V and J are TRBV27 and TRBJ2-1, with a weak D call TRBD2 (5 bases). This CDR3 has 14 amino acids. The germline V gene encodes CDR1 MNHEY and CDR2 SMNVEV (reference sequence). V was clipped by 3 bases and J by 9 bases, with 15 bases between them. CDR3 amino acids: CASSFLAGHREQFF. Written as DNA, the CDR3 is TGTGCCAGCAGTTTTTTGGCGGGTCATCGTGAGCAGTTCTTC.

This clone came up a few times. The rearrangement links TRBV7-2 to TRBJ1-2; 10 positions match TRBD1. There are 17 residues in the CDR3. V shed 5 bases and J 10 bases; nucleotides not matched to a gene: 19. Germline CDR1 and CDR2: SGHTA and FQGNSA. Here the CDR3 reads CASSLTSDRGRLLVYTF. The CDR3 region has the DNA TGTGCCAGCAGCCTCACCTCCGACAGGGGGCGCCTACTTGTCTACACCTTC.

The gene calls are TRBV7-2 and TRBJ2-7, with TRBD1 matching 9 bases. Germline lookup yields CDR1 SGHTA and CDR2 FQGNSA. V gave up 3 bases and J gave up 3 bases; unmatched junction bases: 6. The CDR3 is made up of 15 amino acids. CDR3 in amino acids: CASSFYRGPDYEQYF. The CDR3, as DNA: TGTGCCAGCAGCTTCTACAGGGGGCCCGACTACGAGCAGTACTTC.

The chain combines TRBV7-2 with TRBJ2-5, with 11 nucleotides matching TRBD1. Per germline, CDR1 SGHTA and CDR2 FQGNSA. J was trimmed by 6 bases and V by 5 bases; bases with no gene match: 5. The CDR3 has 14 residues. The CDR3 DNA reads TGTGCCAGCAGCACCGGACAGGGGGCGAAGACCCAGTACTTC. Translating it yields CASSTGQGAKTQYF.

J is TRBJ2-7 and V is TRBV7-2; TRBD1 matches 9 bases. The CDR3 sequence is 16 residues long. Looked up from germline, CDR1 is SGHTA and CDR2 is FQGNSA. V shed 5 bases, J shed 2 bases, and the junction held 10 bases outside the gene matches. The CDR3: CASSLSTGGVPYEQYF. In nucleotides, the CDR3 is TGTGCCAGCAGCCTCTCCACAGGGGGCGTCCCCTACGAGCAGTACTTC.

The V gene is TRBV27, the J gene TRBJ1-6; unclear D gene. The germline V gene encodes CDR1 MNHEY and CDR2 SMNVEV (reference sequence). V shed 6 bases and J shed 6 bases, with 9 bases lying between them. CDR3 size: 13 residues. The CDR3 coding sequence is TGTGCCAGCAGCACGGGAGTTAATTCACCCCTCCACTTT. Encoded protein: CASSTGVNSPLHF.

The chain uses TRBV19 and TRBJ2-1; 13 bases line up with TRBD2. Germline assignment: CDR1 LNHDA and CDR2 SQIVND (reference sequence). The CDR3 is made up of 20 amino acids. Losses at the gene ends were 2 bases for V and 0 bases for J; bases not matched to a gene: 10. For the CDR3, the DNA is TGTGCCAGTAGTATAATGGGGACTAGCGGGGCACCGGGCTCCTACAATGAGCAGTTCTTC. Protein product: CASSIMGTSGAPGSYNEQFF.

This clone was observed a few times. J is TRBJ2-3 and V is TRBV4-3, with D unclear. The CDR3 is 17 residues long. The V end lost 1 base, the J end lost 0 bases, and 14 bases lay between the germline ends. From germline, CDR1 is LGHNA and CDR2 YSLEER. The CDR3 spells CASSQAPTWHSTDTQYF. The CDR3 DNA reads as TGCGCCAGCAGCCAAGCCCCAACATGGCACAGCACAGATACGCAGTATTTT.

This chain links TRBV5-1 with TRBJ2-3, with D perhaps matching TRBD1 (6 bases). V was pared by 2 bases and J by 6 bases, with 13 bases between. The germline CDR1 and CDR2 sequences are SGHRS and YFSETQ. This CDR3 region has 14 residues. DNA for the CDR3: TGCGCCAGCAGCTTACAGGGTAACTATGATACGCAGTATTTT. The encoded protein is CASSLQGNYDTQYF. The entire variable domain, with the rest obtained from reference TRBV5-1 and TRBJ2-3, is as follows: KAGVTQTPRYLIKTRGQQVTLSCSPISGHRSVSWYQQTPGQGLQFLFEYFSETQRNKGNFPGRFSGRQFSNSRSEMNVSTLELGDSALYLCASSLQGNYDTQYFGPGTRLTVL.

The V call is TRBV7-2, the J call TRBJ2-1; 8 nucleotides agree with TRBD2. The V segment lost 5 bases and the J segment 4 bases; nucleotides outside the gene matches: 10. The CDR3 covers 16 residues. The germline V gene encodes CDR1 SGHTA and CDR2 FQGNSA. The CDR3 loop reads CASSPLGGVFYNEQFF. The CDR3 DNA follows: TGTGCCAGCAGCCCCCTCGGGGGGGTATTTTACAATGAGCAGTTCTTC. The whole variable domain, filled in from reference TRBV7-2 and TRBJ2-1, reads GAGVSQSPSNKVTEKGKDVELRCDPISGHTALYWYRQSLGQGLEFLIYFQGNSAPDKSGLPSDRFSAERTGGSVSTLTIQRTQQEDSAVYLCASSPLGGVFYNEQFFGPGTRLTVL.

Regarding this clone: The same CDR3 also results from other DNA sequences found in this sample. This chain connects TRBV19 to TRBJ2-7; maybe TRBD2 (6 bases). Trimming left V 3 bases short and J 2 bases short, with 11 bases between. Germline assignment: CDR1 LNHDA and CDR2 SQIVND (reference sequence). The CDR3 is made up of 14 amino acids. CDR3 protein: CASSIQGGTYEQYF. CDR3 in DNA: TGTGCCAGTAGTATCCAGGGCGGGACCTACGAGCAGTACTTC.

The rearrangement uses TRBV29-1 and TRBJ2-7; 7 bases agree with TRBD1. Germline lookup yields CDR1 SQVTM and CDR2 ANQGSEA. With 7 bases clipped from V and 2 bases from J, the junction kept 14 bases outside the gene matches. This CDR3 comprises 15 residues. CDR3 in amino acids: CSAYTQGRRPYEQYF. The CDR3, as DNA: TGCAGCGCTTATACACAGGGGAGAAGACCCTACGAGCAGTACTTC.

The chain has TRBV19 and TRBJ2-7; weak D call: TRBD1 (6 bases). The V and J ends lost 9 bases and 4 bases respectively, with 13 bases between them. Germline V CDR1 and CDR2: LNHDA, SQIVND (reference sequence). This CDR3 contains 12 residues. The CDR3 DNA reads TGTGCCAGGAGGACAGCCTGGTACGAGCAGTACTTC. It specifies CARRTAWYEQYF.

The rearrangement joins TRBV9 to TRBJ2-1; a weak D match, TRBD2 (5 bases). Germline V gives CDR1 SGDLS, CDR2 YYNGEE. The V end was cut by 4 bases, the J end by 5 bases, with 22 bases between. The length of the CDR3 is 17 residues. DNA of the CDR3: TGTGCCAGCAGCCCTTTTTCCCGTAGCGCCGGAAACAATGAGCAGTTCTTC. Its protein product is CASSPFSRSAGNNEQFF.

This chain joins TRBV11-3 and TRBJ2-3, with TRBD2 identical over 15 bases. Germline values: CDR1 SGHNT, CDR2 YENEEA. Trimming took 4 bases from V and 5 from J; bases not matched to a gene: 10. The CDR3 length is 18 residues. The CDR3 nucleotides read TGTGCCAGCAGCTCATCCCCAGGACTAGCGGGAGGGCTAGATACGCAGTATTTT. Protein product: CASSSSPGLAGGLDTQYF.

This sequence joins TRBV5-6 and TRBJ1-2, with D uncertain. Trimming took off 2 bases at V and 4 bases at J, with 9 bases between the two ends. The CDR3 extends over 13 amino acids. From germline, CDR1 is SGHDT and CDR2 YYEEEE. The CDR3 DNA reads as TGTGCCAGCAGCTTTACCGGGATCTATGGCTACACCTTC. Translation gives CASSFTGIYGYTF.

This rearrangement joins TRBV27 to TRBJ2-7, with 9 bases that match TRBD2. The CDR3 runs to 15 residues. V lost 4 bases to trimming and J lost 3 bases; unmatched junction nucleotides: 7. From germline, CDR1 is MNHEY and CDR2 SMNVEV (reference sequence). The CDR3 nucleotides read TGTGCCAGCAGTTATAGCGGGAGCCTTTTCTACGAGCAGTACTTC. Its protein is CASSYSGSLFYEQYF.

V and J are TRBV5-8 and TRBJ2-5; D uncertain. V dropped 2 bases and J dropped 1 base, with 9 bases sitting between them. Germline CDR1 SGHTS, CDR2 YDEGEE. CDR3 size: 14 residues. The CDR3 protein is CASSFGSFQETQYF. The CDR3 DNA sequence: TGTGCCAGCAGCTTTGGTAGTTTCCAAGAGACCCAGTACTTC. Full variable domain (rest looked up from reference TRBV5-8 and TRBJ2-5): EAGVTQSPTHLIKTRGQQATLRCSPISGHTSVYWYQQALGLGLQFLLWYDEGEERNRGNFPPRFSGRQFPNYSSELNVNALELEDSALYLCASSFGSFQETQYFGPGTRLLVL.

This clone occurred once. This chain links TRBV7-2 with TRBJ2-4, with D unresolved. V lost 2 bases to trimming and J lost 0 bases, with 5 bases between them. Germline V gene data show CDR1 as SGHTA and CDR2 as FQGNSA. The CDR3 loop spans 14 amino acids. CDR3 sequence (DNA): TGTGCCAGCAGCTTACAGGCAGCCAAAAACATTCAGTACTTC. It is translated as CASSLQAAKNIQYF.

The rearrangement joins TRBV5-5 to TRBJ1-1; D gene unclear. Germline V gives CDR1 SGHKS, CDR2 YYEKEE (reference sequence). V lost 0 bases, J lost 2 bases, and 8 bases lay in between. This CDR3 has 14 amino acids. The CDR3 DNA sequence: TGTGCCAGCAGCTTGGCGCTAGATAACACTGAAGCTTTCTTT. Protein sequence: CASSLALDNTEAFF. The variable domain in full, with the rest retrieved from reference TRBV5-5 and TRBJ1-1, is DAGVTQSPTHLIKTRGQQVTLRCSPISGHKSVSWYQQVLGQGPQFIFQYYEKEERGRGNFPDRFSARQFPNYSSELNVNALLLGDSALYLCASSLALDNTEAFFGQGTRLTVV.